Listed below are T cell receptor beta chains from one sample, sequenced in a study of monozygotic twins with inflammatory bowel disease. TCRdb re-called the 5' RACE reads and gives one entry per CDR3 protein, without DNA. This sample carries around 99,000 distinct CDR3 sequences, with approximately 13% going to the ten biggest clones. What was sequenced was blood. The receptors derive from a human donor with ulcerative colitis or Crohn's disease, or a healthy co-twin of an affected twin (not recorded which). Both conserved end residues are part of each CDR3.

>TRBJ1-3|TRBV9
CASSIENSGNTIYF
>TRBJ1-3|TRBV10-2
CASSGQERNTIYF
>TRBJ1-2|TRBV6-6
CASSYGTDGYTF
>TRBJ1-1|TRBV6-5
CASSYSRGPGRMNTEAFF
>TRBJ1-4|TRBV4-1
CASSKDSGDEKLFF
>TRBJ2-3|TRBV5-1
CASSLAYASSTDTQYF
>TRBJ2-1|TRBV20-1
CSAREGQGAGEQFF
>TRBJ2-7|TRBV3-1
CASSQDLAGDYEQYF
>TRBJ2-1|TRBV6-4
CASSDSASSYNEQFF
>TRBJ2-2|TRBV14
CASSQVSSETFNPGELFF
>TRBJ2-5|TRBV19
CASSMDSQETQYF
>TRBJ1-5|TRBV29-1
CSVQTAGSNQPQHF
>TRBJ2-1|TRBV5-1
CASSPTASNEQFF
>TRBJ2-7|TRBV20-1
CSAHRISSYEQYF
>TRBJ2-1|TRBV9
CASSIAGGLSSYNEQFF
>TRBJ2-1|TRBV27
CASSLRHVIDEQFF
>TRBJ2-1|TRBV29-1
CSALGDQRTFDEQFF
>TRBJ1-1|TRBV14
CASSPTGGHTEAFF
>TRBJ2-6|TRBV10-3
CAISELGGSGANVLTF
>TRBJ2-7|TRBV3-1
CASSQEVGVTYEQYF
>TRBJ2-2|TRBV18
CASSPGFSFGELFF
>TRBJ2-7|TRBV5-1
CASSTWWGQGGEQYF
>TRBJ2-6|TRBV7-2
CASSLKGANVLTF
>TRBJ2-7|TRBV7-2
CASSSQQGPSYEQYF
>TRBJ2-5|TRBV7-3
CASSRQGGETQYF
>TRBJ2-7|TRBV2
CAGRIAGAYEQYF
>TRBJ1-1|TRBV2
CASSGPKMGTNTEAFF
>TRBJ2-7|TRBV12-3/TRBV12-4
CASSLSTSGGQYF
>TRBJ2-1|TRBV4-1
CASSQFGDEQFF
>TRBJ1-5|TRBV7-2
CASSSNGQNNQPQHF
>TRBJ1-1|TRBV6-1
CASSPTKQGETEAFF
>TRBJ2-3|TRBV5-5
CASSFQRDTDTQYF
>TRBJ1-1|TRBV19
CASRWGNTEAFF
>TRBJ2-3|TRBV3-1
CASSQDLASGLDTQYF
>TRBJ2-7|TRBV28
CASTLGPVQYF
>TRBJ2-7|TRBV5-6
CASSLAELRVYEQYF
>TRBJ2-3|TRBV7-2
CASSPRDFNTQYF
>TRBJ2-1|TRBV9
CASSRASGSFDEQFF